The 10 T cell receptor beta chains presented below share a single source sample, sequenced in a study of blood T cell repertoires in COVID-19. TCRdb's table, derived via immunoSEQ multiplex PCR, lists solely in-frame clones and lacks some. The table includes about 260,000 clones, around 86% detected once. Material for sequencing was peripheral blood. These receptors originate from a woman in her sixties or seventies with COVID-19, enrolled during active disease.

V is TRBV5-1 and J is TRBJ1-5; TRBD1 is a possible D gene (5 bases). The germline V gene has CDR1 SGHRS and CDR2 YFSETQ. Trimming cost V 4 bases and J 11 bases, with 22 bases left between them. The CDR3 sequence is 15 residues long. This CDR3 reads CASSPGGALGMTQHF. In nucleotides, the CDR3 is TGCGCCAGCAGCCCGGGTGGGGCCTTGGGGATGACCCAGCATTTT.

This chain uses TRBV29-1 with TRBJ2-1; 7 positions agree with TRBD1. CDR3 length: 19 residues. The V gene's germline CDR1 is SQVTM and CDR2 ANQGSEA. Trimming removed 8 bases from V and 0 bases from J; junction bases left unmatched: 22. In nucleotides, the CDR3 is TGCAGCACGACTCGGGTAGCTTACGGGACAGAGAGCTCCTACAATGAGCAGTTCTTC. Amino acids: CSTTRVAYGTESSYNEQFF.

The chain combines TRBV5-1 with TRBJ2-1, with a weak D call TRBD2 (6 bases). This CDR3 region has 15 residues. Germline CDR1 reads SGHRS; CDR2 reads YFSETQ. V lost 3 bases and J lost 4, with 14 bases in between. The CDR3 spells CASSSRGTPYNEQFF. CDR3 DNA: TGCGCCAGCAGCTCGCGAGGGACTCCTTACAATGAGCAGTTCTTC.

The rearrangement joins TRBV9 to TRBJ2-6; TRBD1 agrees at 7 bases. The CDR3 contains 18 residues. Germline V gene lookup returns CDR1 SGDLS and CDR2 YYNGEE. V lost 0 bases, J lost 1 base, and 7 bases stayed unmatched. CDR3 region: CASSVDPGGASGANVLTF. CDR3 DNA sequence: TGTGCCAGCAGCGTAGATCCAGGGGGAGCTTCTGGGGCCAACGTCCTGACTTTC.

The chain recombines TRBV29-1 with TRBJ2-7; TRBD2 might be the D (6 bases). The CDR3 is 15 amino acids. From germline, CDR1 is SQVTM and CDR2 ANQGSEA. V lost 1 base and J lost 7, with 20 bases in between. The CDR3 sequence is CSVEAGGYPDGEQYF. As DNA, the CDR3 is TGCAGCGTTGAAGCTGGGGGGTACCCCGACGGGGAGCAGTACTTC.

The gene calls are TRBV5-1 and TRBJ2-6; D is unclear. The CDR3 spans 15 residues. V was pared by 1 base and J by 1 base, with 6 bases between. Germline V gives CDR1 SGHRS, CDR2 YFSETQ. CDR3 bases: TGCGCCAGCAGCTTGTCCGGTTCTGGGGCCAACGTCCTGACTTTC. Translated: CASSLSGSGANVLTF.

This rearrangement joins TRBV7-2 to TRBJ1-1; D not resolved. Per the germline V gene, CDR1 is SGHTA and CDR2 is FQGNSA. V dropped 5 bases and J dropped 1 base, with 8 bases sitting between them. The CDR3 spans 13 residues. The CDR3 DNA follows: TGTGCCAGCAGCACATACGCGAACACTGAAGCTTTCTTT. Encoded protein: CASSTYANTEAFF.

The V and J genes are TRBV11-2 and TRBJ1-1, with D possibly matching TRBD1 (5 bases). The CDR3 has 14 amino acids. The V end lost 2 bases, the J end lost 1 base, and 8 bases lay between the germline ends. The germline gives CDR1 SGHAT, CDR2 FQNNGV. Here the CDR3 DNA reads TGTGCCAGCAGCTTACATGGGGCGAACACTGAAGCTTTCTTT. Residues: CASSLHGANTEAFF.

The chain couples TRBV6-5 to TRBJ2-3, with 8 bases lining up with TRBD2. V lost 8 bases to trimming and J lost 6 bases; unmatched junction nucleotides: 10. The CDR3 totals 14 residues. Germline-derived CDR1 and CDR2 are MNHEY and SVGAGI. This CDR3 is CASGTGGPTDTQYF. The DNA of the CDR3 is TGTGCCAGCGGAACGGGAGGGCCTACTGATACGCAGTATTTT.

The gene calls are TRBV30 and TRBJ2-7; weak D call: TRBD2 (7 bases). The germline gives CDR1 GTSNPN, CDR2 SVGIG (reference sequence). Trimming removed 2 bases from V and 3 bases from J, with 14 bases in between. The CDR3 spans 14 residues. CDR3 coding DNA: TGTGCCTGGAGTCTGGGGGGGCACCTCTACGAGCAGTACTTC. Protein product: CAWSLGGHLYEQYF.